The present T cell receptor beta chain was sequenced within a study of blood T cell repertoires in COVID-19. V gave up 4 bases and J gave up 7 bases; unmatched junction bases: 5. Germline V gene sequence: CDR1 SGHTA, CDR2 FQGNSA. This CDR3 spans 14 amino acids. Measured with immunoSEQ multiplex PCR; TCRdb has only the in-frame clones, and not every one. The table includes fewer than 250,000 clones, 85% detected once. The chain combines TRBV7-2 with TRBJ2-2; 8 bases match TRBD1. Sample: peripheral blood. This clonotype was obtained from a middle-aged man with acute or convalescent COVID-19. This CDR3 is CASSWRQGFGELFF. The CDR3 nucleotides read TGTGCCAGCAGCTGGAGACAGGGGTTCGGGGAGCTGTTTTTT.